Here is one TCR beta chain with its context. The antigen remains unidentified. One junction end does not reproduce the germline sequence, and a read error may be involved. Joint extraction of RNA and DNA used about 17-33 mg of bulk tissue that was unsorted. Every single tumor sample held over 85% viable tumor cells. CDR1 is SGHAT and CDR2 is FQNNGV in the germline V gene. This CDR3 contains 16 residues. These data come from a study of tumor-infiltrating lymphocytes in primary liver carcinoma. At the level of the study: Tumors measured about 4 to 10 cm and were stage T1-T3 N0M0.

Study-wide findings and caveats: Tumors significantly exceeded blood in top-250-clone fraction (p = 0.039). The study found tumor-adjacent and tumor-blood pairs overlapped less than tumor region pairs.

A primer in the constant region served to generate TCR beta cDNA from roughly 550 ng of total RNA. Libraries for TCR beta were built through three nested multiplex PCR rounds, which together made up a slightly modified ARM-PCR procedure. It was with TRBV1-TRBV30 forward primers and a C-beta reverse primer that the first two PCR rounds were run, at 10 cycles each. TCRdb passed the multiplex PCR reads through MiXCR, listing each CDR3 protein once. The sample lists around 190,000 distinct CDR3 sequences, just under 85% seen once, with around 18% in the top ten. The source material was tumor tissue from primary liver carcinoma. The clonotype originates from a man aged 35 to 55 with primary liver carcinoma and hepatitis B virus infection. The chain joins TRBV11-2 to TRBJ1-6; D is possibly TRBD1 (5 bases). The CDR3 here is CANGLGDDGYISSLHF. CDR3 DNA sequence: TGTGCCAACGGCTTAGGGGACGACGGTTATATTTCATCCCTCCACTTT.